Following are 20 T cell receptor beta chains from one sample sequenced in a study of Ad26.COV2.S vaccination and SARS-CoV-2 variants. TCRdb's table, derived via immunoSEQ multiplex PCR, lists solely in-frame clones and lacks some. In the table there are approximately 480,000 clones, roughly nine tenths of which are singletons. The treatment is: about 20 received Ad26.COV2.S at low or high dose, single or two shots; roughly five received placebo; per-sample allocation not given. Specimen acquisition occurred on day 63 following the initial vaccine or placebo injection. The sample was peripheral blood, taken in a trial of Ad26.COV2.S vaccine versus placebo. The receptor source for this set is a person aged 18 to 65 who received the Ad26.COV2.S COVID-19 vaccine or a placebo.

The chain employs TRBV6-5 and TRBJ2-7, with TRBD2 matching over 11 bases. CDR1 and CDR2 from the germline V gene are MNHEY and SVGAGI. The CDR3 extends over 15 amino acids. J was trimmed by 9 bases and V by 6 bases; bases with no gene match: 13. The CDR3 loop reads CASRGGSSGRIGQYF. CDR3 in DNA: TGTGCCAGCAGAGGGGGGTCTAGCGGGAGGATCGGGCAGTACTTC.

The chain joins TRBV5-1 to TRBJ2-1, with D unclear. CDR1 is SGHRS and CDR2 is YFSETQ in the germline V gene. Between the trimmed V and J ends, which lost 7 bases and 0 bases, there was a span of 8 bases. This CDR3 has 13 residues. The CDR3 region is CASGDSSYNEQFF. The CDR3 bases are TGCGCCAGCGGGGATAGCTCCTACAATGAGCAGTTCTTC.

This chain uses TRBV6-7 with TRBJ2-2; 8 bases map to TRBD1. TRBV6-7 is given ORF status, its function remaining uncertain. The V and J ends lost 0 bases and 0 bases, in that order; junction bases with no gene match: 3. The CDR3 totals 17 residues. CDR3 amino acids: CASSYSLDRANTGELFF. The CDR3 DNA is TGTGCCAGCAGTTACTCGCTGGACAGGGCGAACACCGGGGAGCTGTTTTTT.

This chain uses TRBV5-4 with TRBJ1-1; D is perhaps TRBD1 (5 bases). Looked up from germline, CDR1 is SGHNT and CDR2 is YYREEE (reference sequence). V was pared by 2 bases and J by 2 bases, with 16 bases between. The CDR3 has 16 residues. In DNA form, the CDR3 reads TGTGCCAGCAGCTTTGGACCCCAGACAGTAAACACTGAAGCTTTCTTT. Its protein is CASSFGPQTVNTEAFF.

This clone was detected once. The chain is built from TRBV29-1 and TRBJ1-2; possible D gene TRBD1, 5 bases. Germline assignment: CDR1 SQVTM and CDR2 ANQGSEA. The CDR3 spans 15 residues. V lost 8 bases and J 4 bases, leaving 23 bases between the germline ends. The DNA for the CDR3 is TGCAGCTCAGGAATCGGGGCGGGGGAGAGCTATGGCTACACCTTC. This sequence encodes CSSGIGAGESYGYTF.

This chain links TRBV28 with TRBJ2-5; tentative D call: TRBD1 (6 bases). CDR1 is MDHEN, CDR2 SYDVKM, per germline. V was shortened by 7 bases and J by 3 bases, with 12 bases between the two germline ends. The length of the CDR3 is 13 residues. This chain's CDR3 is CASNEGVEETQYF. DNA of the CDR3: TGTGCCAGCAACGAGGGGGTGGAAGAGACCCAGTACTTC.

This clone was recorded once. V usage is TRBV27 and J usage is TRBJ2-7; 8 bases align to TRBD1. This CDR3 is built from 15 residues. Germline CDR1 reads MNHEY; CDR2 reads SMNVEV (reference sequence). V trimming: 5 bases; J trimming: 7 bases; junction bases outside the gene matches: 13. The CDR3 bases are TGTGCCAGCAGTCCCACCGGGACAGGACCCTGGGAGCAGTACTTC. It specifies CASSPTGTGPWEQYF.

The genes are TRBV6-5 and TRBJ1-6; possible D gene TRBD1, 5 bases. V was clipped by 6 bases and J by 6 bases, with 15 bases between them. Germline V gives CDR1 MNHEY, CDR2 SVGAGI. The CDR3 consists of 15 residues. CDR3 residues: CASSPQPGSNSPLHF. In DNA form, the CDR3 reads TGTGCCAGCAGCCCCCAGCCAGGGTCTAATTCACCCCTCCACTTT.

About this clone itself: This specimen includes other DNA sequences encoding the same CDR3. This rearrangement joins TRBV12-3 or TRBV12-4 to TRBJ1-1; no firm D call. V lost 3 bases to trimming and J lost 0 bases, with 5 bases between them. This CDR3 has 13 residues. Here the CDR3 DNA reads TGTGCCAGCAGTTTGGGAGTGAACACTGAAGCTTTCTTT. The encoded protein is CASSLGVNTEAFF.

The chain uses TRBV7-2 and TRBJ2-1; the D is unclear. This CDR3 region has 13 residues. Germline V gene lookup returns CDR1 SGHTA and CDR2 FQGNSA. V lost 2 bases to trimming and J lost 6 bases, with 8 bases between them. This chain's CDR3 is CASSLPPSNEQFF. In DNA, the CDR3 is TGTGCCAGCAGCTTACCTCCCAGCAATGAGCAGTTCTTC. Filled out from reference TRBV7-2 and TRBJ2-1, the complete variable domain reads GAGVSQSPSNKVTEKGKDVELRCDPISGHTALYWYRQSLGQGLEFLIYFQGNSAPDKSGLPSDRFSAERTGGSVSTLTIQRTQQEDSAVYLCASSLPPSNEQFFGPGTRLTVL.

The chain employs TRBV7-9 and TRBJ2-1; 10 nucleotides line up with TRBD2. The J segment lost 5 bases and the V segment lost 4 bases, leaving 11 bases of the junction unmatched. Germline V gene data show CDR1 as SEHNR and CDR2 as FQNEAQ (reference sequence). The CDR3 spans 17 residues. CDR3 DNA: TGTGCCAGCAGCTCATTTACAGTAGCGGGAGGAGACAATGAGCAGTTCTTC. Protein: CASSSFTVAGGDNEQFF.

In regard to this clone: Other DNA sequences in the sample encode the same CDR3. The chain joins TRBV5-1 to TRBJ1-3, with TRBD1 as a possible D gene (6 bases). The germline V and J ends were trimmed by 3 bases and 4 bases, with 11 bases remaining between them. This CDR3 is 14 amino acids long. Germline V CDR1 and CDR2: SGHRS, YFSETQ. CDR3 DNA sequence: TGCGCCAGCAGCTCCGCAGGGGCCGGAAACACCATATATTTT. It translates to CASSSAGAGNTIYF. The entire variable domain, with the rest obtained from reference TRBV5-1 and TRBJ1-3, is as follows: KAGVTQTPRYLIKTRGQQVTLSCSPISGHRSVSWYQQTPGQGLQFLFEYFSETQRNKGNFPGRFSGRQFSNSRSEMNVSTLELGDSALYLCASSSAGAGNTIYFGEGSWLTVV.

The chain has TRBV5-1 and TRBJ2-2; 8 bases line up with TRBD2. The ends lost 4 bases at V and 2 bases at J; junction bases unmatched: 7. Germline values: CDR1 SGHRS, CDR2 YFSETQ. The CDR3 loop spans 16 amino acids. In DNA form, the CDR3 reads TGCGCCAGCAGCGGCGGGGGGTTGGCCAACACCGGGGAGCTGTTTTTT. This encodes CASSGGGLANTGELFF.

The chain recombines TRBV13 with TRBJ1-1; D is ambiguous. This CDR3 has 13 residues. Trimming left V 1 base short and J 2 bases short, with 5 bases between. The germline V gene has CDR1 PRHDT and CDR2 FYEKMQ (reference sequence). CDR3 sequence: CASSLEINTEAFF. The CDR3 nucleotides are TGTGCCAGCAGCTTAGAAATCAACACTGAAGCTTTCTTT.

J is TRBJ2-1 and V is TRBV5-1, with 9 bases lining up with TRBD2. Germline V gene lookup returns CDR1 SGHRS and CDR2 YFSETQ. The CDR3 extends over 16 amino acids. V trimming: 0 bases; J trimming: 9 bases; junction bases outside the gene matches: 10. The CDR3 nucleotides are TGCGCCAGCAGCTTGGGTCCTAGCGGGACGGAAGGTGAGCAGTTCTTC. Its translation is CASSLGPSGTEGEQFF.

The rearrangement uses TRBV11-2 and TRBJ2-2; 8 bases agree with TRBD2. This CDR3 is built from 15 residues. Per germline, CDR1 SGHAT and CDR2 FQNNGV. The ends lost 5 bases at V and 7 bases at J; junction bases unmatched: 9. CDR3 nucleotide sequence: TGTGCCAGCAGCCAAATTCTAGCGGGTAACGGGGAGCTGTTTTTT. It is translated as CASSQILAGNGELFF.

The gene calls are TRBV19 and TRBJ2-7, with 9 positions matching TRBD1. This CDR3 spans 14 amino acids. V lost 5 bases to trimming and J lost 5 bases; unmatched junction nucleotides: 7. Germline V gene data show CDR1 as LNHDA and CDR2 as SQIVND (reference sequence). CDR3 DNA: TGTGCCAGTAGTTCGGGGACAGGGACCCACGAGCAGTACTTC. Translating gives CASSSGTGTHEQYF.

This chain uses TRBV27 with TRBJ2-1, with TRBD2 matching over 11 bases. The CDR3 runs 17 residues. Germline values: CDR1 MNHEY, CDR2 SMNVEV (reference sequence). V dropped 6 bases and J dropped 0; count of bases not matched to a gene: 7. This chain's CDR3 is CASRKLAGGASYNEQFF. CDR3 bases: TGTGCCAGCAGAAAATTAGCGGGAGGGGCCTCCTACAATGAGCAGTTCTTC.

The J gene is TRBJ2-4, the V gene TRBV13, with D unclear. Between the trimmed V and J ends, which lost 2 bases and 6 bases, there was a span of 11 bases. This CDR3 contains 14 residues. Germline-derived CDR1 and CDR2 are PRHDT and FYEKMQ (reference sequence). The CDR3: CASSLYSAANIQYF. Written as DNA, the CDR3 is TGTGCCAGCAGCTTATATTCAGCCGCAAACATTCAGTACTTC.

The rearrangement joins TRBV12-2 to TRBJ2-1; the tabulated D call, TRBD2, remains unverified against the DNA. TRBV12-2 is labeled a pseudogene. CDR3 length equals 17 residues. The CDR3 DNA is TGTGCAAGTCGCTTAGTACGGACGGGGAGCTCCTACAATGAGCAGTTCTTC. It is translated as CASRLVRTGSSYNEQFF.